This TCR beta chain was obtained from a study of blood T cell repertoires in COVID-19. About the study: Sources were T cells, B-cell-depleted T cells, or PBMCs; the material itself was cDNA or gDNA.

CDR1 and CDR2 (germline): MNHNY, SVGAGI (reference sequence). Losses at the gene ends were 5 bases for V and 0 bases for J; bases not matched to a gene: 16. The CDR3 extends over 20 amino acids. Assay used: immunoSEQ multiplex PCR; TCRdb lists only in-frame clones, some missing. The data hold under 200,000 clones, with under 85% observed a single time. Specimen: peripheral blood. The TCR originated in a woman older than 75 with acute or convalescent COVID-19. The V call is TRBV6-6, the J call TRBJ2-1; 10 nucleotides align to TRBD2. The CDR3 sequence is CASSPGTRLSGGGSYNEQFF. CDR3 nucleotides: TGTGCCAGCAGTCCTGGGACGAGACTAAGCGGGGGGGGCTCCTACAATGAGCAGTTCTTC.